This entry is about one T cell receptor (beta chain). The germline CDR1 and CDR2 sequences are LGHNA and YNFKEQ. The CDR3 has 14 amino acids. V lost 1 base, J lost 0 bases, and 7 bases lay in between. The entry originates in a study of blood T cells in healthy people across ages. Then a second PCR, running about 6 to 11 cycles, was carried out with a sample-barcoded 5' primer and a J-beta primer mix. TCRdb re-called the 5' RACE reads with MiXCR, one entry per CDR3 protein. Here the sample spans approximately 1.5 million distinct CDR3 sequences, approximately 32% being singletons. This chain connects TRBV4-2 to TRBJ2-7; D perhaps matches TRBD2 (5 bases). The sample comprised blood. The TCR sequence derives from a woman aged 25 to 39 in good health. This CDR3 is CASSQVDYSYEQYF. The CDR3 bases are TGTGCCAGCAGCCAAGTTGACTACTCCTACGAGCAGTACTTC.